The source of this T cell receptor beta chain is a study of shared clonotypes between healthy human individuals. Trimming took 7 bases from V and 3 from J, leaving 9 bases between them. CDR3 size: 11 residues. Per the germline V gene, CDR1 is SQVTM and CDR2 is ANQGSEA. Data came from immunoSEQ multiplex PCR; TCRdb stores just in-frame clones and leaves some out. Counted here are over a million clones, about 75% occurring once; the ten biggest clones make up roughly 1.5%. Sequenced sample: memory CD4+ T cells sorted from blood. Described subset: CD45RA-negative fraction. The chain combines TRBV29-1 with TRBJ2-5; D gene unclear. The sequence was collected from a man between 18 and 29 years old in good health. The CDR3 bases are TGCAGCGAAAATCCTAAAGAGACCCAGTACTTC. It yields the protein CSENPKETQYF.